What follows describes a single T cell receptor (beta chain). Antigen specificity is unknown. Germline lookup yields CDR1 SNHLY and CDR2 FYNNEI. The CDR3 runs to 15 residues. After removal of 6 bases from V and 4 bases from J, the junction contained 7 bases not matched to a gene. This sample is drawn from a study of T cell responses to AZD1222 COVID-19 vaccine. Study results and caveats: Spike was spanned by vaccine-associated CD4 TCRs, with dominance at 160-218 and 743-854.

Here immunoSEQ multiplex PCR was the method, and the copy in TCRdb shows in-frame clones only, minus some. The sample lists 65,000 to 80,000 clones, about 90% occurring once. The rearrangement uses TRBV2 and TRBJ2-5; TRBD2 agrees at 11 bases. The material was peripheral blood, obtained on day 0 of MenACWY control vaccination. This receptor was obtained from an adult in good health. CDR3: CASSGVGTSGETQYF. CDR3 nucleotide sequence: TGTGCCAGCAGCGGGGTGGGGACTAGCGGAGAGACCCAGTACTTC.